This T cell receptor beta chain was found in a study of cytomegalovirus exposure and HLA in healthy donors (dated by TCRdb to the late 2010s). About the full investigation: An earlier analysis of about 530 of the donors reported about 300 Gb of sequence data and around 100 million unique TCR beta sequences obtained from about 179 million T cells. Every discovery cohort repertoire had been produced on one sequencing platform. Rather than drawing on any new phenotypic data, the later analysis identified candidate immune exposures from TCR beta sequences and the way those sequences occurred across donors. The T cell repertoires of some 670 subjects were profiled by immunosequencing and related to cytomegalovirus serostatus. Several DR-DQ haplotypes were treated as single units for association and clustering because of strong linkage in the cohort. The genetic ancestry cluster associated with self-reported Caucasian donors included 65% to 90% of the roughly 390 genotyped donors. In addition to the first cohort of roughly 700 subjects, a separate validation cohort of approximately 120 different subjects was used. To predict cytomegalovirus infection status, the study combined high-throughput TCR immunosequencing, statistical association of individual TCRs with disease status, and machine learning. Among 300 to 500 genotyped donors of the cohort, an average of roughly 230,000 unique TCR beta nucleotide sequences was sequenced per donor, of which about 18% were non-productive. HLA typing covered class I and class II loci at four-digit resolution. An earlier analysis of 587 of the donors used high-throughput TCR beta sequencing to judge whether each TCR beta V gene segment behaved as functional or pseudogenic. Typing coverage differed by locus: A, B, C, DRB1 and DQB1 were typed in roughly 620-640 donors, DQA1 in about 550, DPA1 in approximately 610, and DPB1 in 472. A later analysis re-examined previously published TCR beta repertoires from around 670 donors and added high-resolution HLA genotyping to investigate patterns of TCR occurrence. An early release covering 500 to 750 HLA-typed donors comprised approximately 300 gigabases of sequencing data and around 86 million unique TCR sequences. A later genetic analysis took genome-wide SNP genotypes for 398 of the 666 donors and used that subset as a discovery cohort. Alongside the repertoire data, information on donor age, sex, ethnicity and CMV serostatus was compiled. The study was designed to test whether signatures of past pathogen exposure could be identified by cataloging public T cell receptors.

The cohort consisted of 670 or so healthy bone marrow donors. At the time of sampling, every cohort member was nominally healthy, though immune exposures that went unrecorded were likely present. The donor tested CMV seronegative and was one of the 352 seronegative cohort members. A peripheral blood sample was collected from each donor, and TCR beta sequencing was performed on peripheral blood mononuclear cells. The Qiagen DNeasy Blood Extraction Kit was used to extract genomic DNA from the blood cell samples. Comment on this clone: It lacks a known antigen. No much larger clone is present one base from it, and per-base qualities are unavailable.

The germline V gene sets CDR1 to SNHLY and CDR2 to FYNNEI. At the junction V is shortened by 4 bases and J by 2 bases; bases outside the gene matches: 3. The CDR3 measures 14 amino acids from cysteine to phenylalanine. The read is trimmed to its CDR3 DNA, 42 bases read in frame from base 1. The receptor library was made with the immunoSEQ multiplex PCR assay. The multiplex PCR relied on a mix of 60 forward primers for TCR Vbeta segments and 13 reverse primers for TCR Jbeta segments. A multiplex PCR assay on genomic DNA amplified the CDR3 region of rearranged TCR beta genes. On the Illumina HiSeq System, the amplified TCR beta libraries were sequenced as 87-base-pair reads. The study's own analysis went as follows. Across the 640 or so repertoires, a later analysis counted around 80 million unique TCR beta chains, around 11 million of which were shared by at least two donors. To remove PCR and sequencing errors, raw reads were error-corrected and collapsed into unique sequences using a nearest-neighbor algorithm that merged closely related sequences. To assign V, D and J gene segments, CDR3 sequences were aligned to IMGT reference sequences. Each retained sequence needed at least a six-nucleotide match to both a V gene segment and a J gene segment. A rearrangement counted as productive if the CDR3 had no stop codons and remained in frame with V and J, and every other rearrangement counted as non-productive. Following IMGT convention, CDR3 was defined as the stretch from the second conserved V-encoded cysteine to the conserved J-encoded phenylalanine. Sequences without an unambiguous match to a single V gene segment were excluded from the earlier analysis of 500 to 700 of the donors. An earlier analysis of about 590 of the donors classified V segments as functional when productive rearrangements were above 56.7% and as segregating when the standard deviation between donors was above 5%. To diagnose cytomegalovirus status from the catalog of TCR beta chain sequences, a statistical classification framework was built. A later analysis assigned V and J genes by comparing TCR nucleotide sequences with IMGT/GENE-DB human TR gene sequences. The TCRdist pipeline was used in a later analysis to assign CDR3 sequences and most-parsimonious VDJ recombination scenarios. A later analysis defined each TCR beta chain by its CDR3 amino acid sequence plus V-gene family, and excluded reads lacking a unique V-gene family. As a way to deal with suspected cross-contamination and a sequencing artifact, a later analysis dropped approximately 570 nucleotide sequences that were highly shared and had low generation probability. In a later analysis, a clonal expansion index was calculated for each public chain from normalized within-repertoire ranks of inferred template counts. Generation probabilities in a later analysis came from a VDJ recombination model fitted to out-of-frame rearrangements, and those results were checked against IGoR. In a later analysis, hypergeometric tests were used to score TCR-TCR, TCR-HLA and TCR-CMV co-occurrence, with a repertoire-size bias correction applied to TCR pairs. False discovery rates were estimated in a later analysis by permuting HLA or CMV assignments 20 times. In a later analysis, co-occurring TCRs were grouped using DBSCAN, with TCRdist sequence similarity added in when clustering inside HLA-allele-positive subsets. For co-occurrence clustering, repertoires with fewer than 30,000 or more than 120,000 public chains were excluded, along with five or six repertoires with anomalous nucleotide sharing. TCRdb re-hosts the immuneACCESS table, in-frame sequences only. Its copies lack some clones; in the studies checked, an unresolved V gene accounts for under half of them, and the cause for the rest is not known. V, J and clone size were drawn from that table, and D and trimming were deduced from the DNA. Here the sample has some 120,000 clones; 8.5% to 10% occur a single time. Less than 7% of the sample belongs to the ten largest clones.

What the authors observed across the whole study: When HLA alleles, especially DR and DQ, strongly co-occurred, TCR associations were difficult to assign to individual alleles. In a later analysis, TCR association rates were found to vary across HLA loci, with the most associated TCRs seen for DRB1 alleles and the fewest for HLA-C alleles. While some public TCRs were present in many individuals, most TCR sequences turned up only very rarely across donors. According to the authors, the approach could potentially be generalized to other disease states and immunological phenotypes. Broadly in line with IMGT annotations, most TCR beta V segments showed up in productive rearrangements about 87% or about 30% of the time in an earlier analysis of roughly 590 of the donors. The presence/absence analyses assumed that sequencing depth was roughly uniform across donors, and that assumption may not be true. In a later analysis, HLA-associated TCR beta chains were found to be more clonally expanded and to have lower generation probabilities than equally common non-associated chains. The 87-base-pair reads could not distinguish some IMGT-functional V segments, including TRBV6-2 and TRBV6-3, so those segments were excluded. The classifier was reported to diagnose cytomegalovirus status with high specificity and sensitivity in both the original cohort and the validation cohort. Correlated functional status among segregating V segments might be attributable to linkage disequilibrium, but an unknown experimental factor could not be ruled out. Because counts were too low, 15 to 20 rarely observed V segments, including chromosome 9 orphons, were left out of the earlier analysis of over 550 of the donors. Because some donors lacked HLA typing at each locus, the association tests relied only on the typed subset. Compared with the approximately 670-donor mean, donors in an Asian-associated ancestry cluster had fewer N-insertions in productive TCRs, according to a later genetic analysis. Immune exposure information for the cohort was limited to CMV serostatus. In vitro tests confirmed that a few of the cytomegalovirus-associated TCR beta chains recognize cytomegalovirus antigens. V-gene and J-gene trimming of TCR beta chains was associated with a missense DCLRE1C variant in a later genetic analysis, and the association was replicated in an independent cohort. In a later analysis, most CMV-associated TCR beta chains were found to appear HLA-restricted, with HLA associations seemingly driven largely by CMV exposure. A later analysis associated 16,951 TCR beta sequences with specific HLA alleles at a false discovery rate of 0.05. A further reported finding was that TCR beta sequences accurately predicted the HLA-A and HLA-B alleles for most subjects in the first cohort. The sequencing pipeline was judged likely to have produced a cluster of highly shared sequence variants as a technical artifact. A later analysis reported that several top co-occurrence clusters appeared linked to parvovirus B19, influenza, CMV and Epstein-Barr virus. The study listed approximately 150 TCR beta chains as associated with cytomegalovirus. The cohort was sequenced for TCR beta chains only, and without alpha or paired-chain data the features that could be detected were limited.

The V gene is TRBV2 and the J gene is TRBJ2-7; 9 of the junction bases match TRBD2. Input material: PBMCs. This receptor was taken from a man in his forties in good health and CMV-seronegative. The encoded CDR3 is CASSASGTTYEQYF. The DNA reads TGTGCCAGCAGTGCTAGCGGGACGACCTACGAGCAGTACTTC.